The T cell receptor beta chain under discussion was sequenced for a study of cytomegalovirus exposure and HLA in healthy donors. Amplification used 60 Vbeta primers and 13 Jbeta primers. Repertoires were generated with immunoSEQ multiplex PCR, while TCRdb's copy carries only in-frame clones and drops some. The sample totals nearly 200,000 clones; its top ten clones hold around 0.7%. Germline loops: CDR1 MNHEY, CDR2 SMNVEV (reference sequence). The trim removed 5 bases at V and 4 bases at J, leaving 3 bases unmatched. The CDR3 has 14 residues. This sequence was found in a boy under 18 in good health and CMV-seronegative. The material sequenced was PBMCs. J is TRBJ1-1 and V is TRBV27, with 11 positions matching TRBD1. CDR3 in DNA: TGTGCCAGCAGTAGGGACAGGGGGGGCACTGAAGCTTTCTTT. Translation: CASSRDRGGTEAFF.